The subject of this entry is one TCR beta chain. The sample belongs to a study of blood T cell repertoires in COVID-19. Study in general: Italy, Spain and the United States were the sources of the convalescent and acute COVID-19 samples. From T cells, B-cell-depleted T cells, or PBMCs came the material, which was cDNA or gDNA.

Trimming removed 0 bases from V and 2 bases from J, with 12 bases in between. The V gene's germline CDR1 is SGHRS and CDR2 YFSETQ. This CDR3 comprises 15 residues. TCRdb keeps only in-frame clones here, not all; method: immunoSEQ multiplex PCR. This sample has 290,000 or so clones, with roughly 85% found just once. The sample taken for sequencing was peripheral blood. The TCR originated in a man in his forties or fifties with active or convalescent COVID-19. The chain is built from TRBV5-1 and TRBJ2-7, with D possibly matching TRBD1 (6 bases). The CDR3, as DNA: TGCGCCAGCAGCTTGGGGACAGCACCGACCTACGAGCAGTACTTC. As protein: CASSLGTAPTYEQYF. Complete variable domain (other parts from reference TRBV5-1 and TRBJ2-7): KAGVTQTPRYLIKTRGQQVTLSCSPISGHRSVSWYQQTPGQGLQFLFEYFSETQRNKGNFPGRFSGRQFSNSRSEMNVSTLELGDSALYLCASSLGTAPTYEQYFGPGTRLTVT.